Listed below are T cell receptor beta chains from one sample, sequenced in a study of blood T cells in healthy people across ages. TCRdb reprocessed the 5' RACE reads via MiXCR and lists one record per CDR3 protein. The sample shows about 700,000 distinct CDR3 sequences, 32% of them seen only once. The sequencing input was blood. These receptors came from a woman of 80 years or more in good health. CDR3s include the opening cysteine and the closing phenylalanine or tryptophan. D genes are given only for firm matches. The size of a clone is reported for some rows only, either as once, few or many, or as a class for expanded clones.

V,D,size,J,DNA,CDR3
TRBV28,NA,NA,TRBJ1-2,TGTGCCAGCATCGGGATTCTTTATGGCTACACCTTC,CASIGILYGYTF
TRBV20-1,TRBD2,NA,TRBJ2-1,TGCAGTGCTCCCAGGAGCGGGAGCTCCTACAATGAGCAGTTCTTC,CSAPRSGSSYNEQFF
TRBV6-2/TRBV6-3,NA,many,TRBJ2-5,TGTGCCAGCCAGATGGGTACCTTAGAGACCCAGTACTTC,CASQMGTLETQYF
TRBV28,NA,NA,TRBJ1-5,TGTGCCAGCAGAGAGCAGCTTAGCAATCAGCCCCAGCATTTT,CASREQLSNQPQHF
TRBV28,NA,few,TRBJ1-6,TGTGCCAGCAGTCCAGGGGCAGGGAATTCACCCCTCCACTTT,CASSPGAGNSPLHF
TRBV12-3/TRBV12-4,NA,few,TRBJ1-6,TGTGCCAGCAGTCCCGGGATCTCGCTCGGGGGTTCACCCCTCCACTTT,CASSPGISLGGSPLHF
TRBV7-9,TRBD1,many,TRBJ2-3,TGTGCCAGCAGCTTGGGACAGTGGCAAGATACGCAGTATTTT,CASSLGQWQDTQYF
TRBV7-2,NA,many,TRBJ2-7,TGTGCCAGCAGCTTCTACAGGGAGTCCTACGAGCAGTACTTC,CASSFYRESYEQYF
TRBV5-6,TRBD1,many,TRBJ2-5,TGTGCCAGCAGCACTGGACAGGGTCTCTCAGAGACCCAGTACTTC,CASSTGQGLSETQYF
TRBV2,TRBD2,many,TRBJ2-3,TGTGCCAGCAGTGAGGGACTAGCGGGGGTTGCAGATACGCAGTATTTT,CASSEGLAGVADTQYF
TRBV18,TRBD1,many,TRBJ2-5,TGTGCCAGCTGCGGGACAGGACAAGAGACCCAGTACTTC,CASCGTGQETQYF
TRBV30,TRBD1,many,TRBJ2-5,TGTGCCTGGAGCGGACAGGGGTACCAAGAGACCCAGTACTTC,CAWSGQGYQETQYF
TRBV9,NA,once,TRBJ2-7,TGTGCCAGCAGCGTAGTATGTGGCGAGCAGTACTTC,CASSVVCGEQYF
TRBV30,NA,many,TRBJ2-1,TGTGCCTGGAAAAGGGACTGGCAGGACAATGAGCAGTTCTTC,CAWKRDWQDNEQFF
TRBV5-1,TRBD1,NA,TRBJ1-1,TGCGCCAGCACTTCTACCGGACAGGTCGAAGCTTTCTTT,CASTSTGQVEAFF